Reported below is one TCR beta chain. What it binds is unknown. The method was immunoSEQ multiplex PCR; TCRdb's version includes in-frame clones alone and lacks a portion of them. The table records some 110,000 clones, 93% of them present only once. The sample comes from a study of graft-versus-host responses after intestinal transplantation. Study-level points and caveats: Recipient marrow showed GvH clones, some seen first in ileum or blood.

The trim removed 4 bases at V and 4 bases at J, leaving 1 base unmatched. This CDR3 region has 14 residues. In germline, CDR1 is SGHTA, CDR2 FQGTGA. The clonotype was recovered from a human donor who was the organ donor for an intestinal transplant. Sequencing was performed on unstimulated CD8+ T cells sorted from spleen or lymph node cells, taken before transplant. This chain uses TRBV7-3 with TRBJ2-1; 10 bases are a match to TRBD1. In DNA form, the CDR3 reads TGTGCCAGCAGCTGGGGACAGGGGTACAATGAGCAGTTCTTC. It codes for CASSWGQGYNEQFF.